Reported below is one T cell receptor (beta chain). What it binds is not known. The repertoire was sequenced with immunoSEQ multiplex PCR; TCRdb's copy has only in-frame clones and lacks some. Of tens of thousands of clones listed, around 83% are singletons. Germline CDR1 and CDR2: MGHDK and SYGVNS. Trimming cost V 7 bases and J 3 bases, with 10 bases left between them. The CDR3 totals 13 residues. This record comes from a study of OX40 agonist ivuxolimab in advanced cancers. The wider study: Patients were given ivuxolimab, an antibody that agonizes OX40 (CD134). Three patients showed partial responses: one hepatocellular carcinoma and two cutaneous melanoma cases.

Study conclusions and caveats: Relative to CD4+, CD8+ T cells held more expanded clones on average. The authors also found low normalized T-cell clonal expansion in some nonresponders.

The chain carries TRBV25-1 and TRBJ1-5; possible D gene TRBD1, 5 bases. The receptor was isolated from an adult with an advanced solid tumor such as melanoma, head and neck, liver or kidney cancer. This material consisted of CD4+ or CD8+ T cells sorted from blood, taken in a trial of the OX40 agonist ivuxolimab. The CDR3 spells CASTAGINQPQHF. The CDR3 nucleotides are TGTGCCAGCACGGCAGGGATCAATCAGCCCCAGCATTTT.